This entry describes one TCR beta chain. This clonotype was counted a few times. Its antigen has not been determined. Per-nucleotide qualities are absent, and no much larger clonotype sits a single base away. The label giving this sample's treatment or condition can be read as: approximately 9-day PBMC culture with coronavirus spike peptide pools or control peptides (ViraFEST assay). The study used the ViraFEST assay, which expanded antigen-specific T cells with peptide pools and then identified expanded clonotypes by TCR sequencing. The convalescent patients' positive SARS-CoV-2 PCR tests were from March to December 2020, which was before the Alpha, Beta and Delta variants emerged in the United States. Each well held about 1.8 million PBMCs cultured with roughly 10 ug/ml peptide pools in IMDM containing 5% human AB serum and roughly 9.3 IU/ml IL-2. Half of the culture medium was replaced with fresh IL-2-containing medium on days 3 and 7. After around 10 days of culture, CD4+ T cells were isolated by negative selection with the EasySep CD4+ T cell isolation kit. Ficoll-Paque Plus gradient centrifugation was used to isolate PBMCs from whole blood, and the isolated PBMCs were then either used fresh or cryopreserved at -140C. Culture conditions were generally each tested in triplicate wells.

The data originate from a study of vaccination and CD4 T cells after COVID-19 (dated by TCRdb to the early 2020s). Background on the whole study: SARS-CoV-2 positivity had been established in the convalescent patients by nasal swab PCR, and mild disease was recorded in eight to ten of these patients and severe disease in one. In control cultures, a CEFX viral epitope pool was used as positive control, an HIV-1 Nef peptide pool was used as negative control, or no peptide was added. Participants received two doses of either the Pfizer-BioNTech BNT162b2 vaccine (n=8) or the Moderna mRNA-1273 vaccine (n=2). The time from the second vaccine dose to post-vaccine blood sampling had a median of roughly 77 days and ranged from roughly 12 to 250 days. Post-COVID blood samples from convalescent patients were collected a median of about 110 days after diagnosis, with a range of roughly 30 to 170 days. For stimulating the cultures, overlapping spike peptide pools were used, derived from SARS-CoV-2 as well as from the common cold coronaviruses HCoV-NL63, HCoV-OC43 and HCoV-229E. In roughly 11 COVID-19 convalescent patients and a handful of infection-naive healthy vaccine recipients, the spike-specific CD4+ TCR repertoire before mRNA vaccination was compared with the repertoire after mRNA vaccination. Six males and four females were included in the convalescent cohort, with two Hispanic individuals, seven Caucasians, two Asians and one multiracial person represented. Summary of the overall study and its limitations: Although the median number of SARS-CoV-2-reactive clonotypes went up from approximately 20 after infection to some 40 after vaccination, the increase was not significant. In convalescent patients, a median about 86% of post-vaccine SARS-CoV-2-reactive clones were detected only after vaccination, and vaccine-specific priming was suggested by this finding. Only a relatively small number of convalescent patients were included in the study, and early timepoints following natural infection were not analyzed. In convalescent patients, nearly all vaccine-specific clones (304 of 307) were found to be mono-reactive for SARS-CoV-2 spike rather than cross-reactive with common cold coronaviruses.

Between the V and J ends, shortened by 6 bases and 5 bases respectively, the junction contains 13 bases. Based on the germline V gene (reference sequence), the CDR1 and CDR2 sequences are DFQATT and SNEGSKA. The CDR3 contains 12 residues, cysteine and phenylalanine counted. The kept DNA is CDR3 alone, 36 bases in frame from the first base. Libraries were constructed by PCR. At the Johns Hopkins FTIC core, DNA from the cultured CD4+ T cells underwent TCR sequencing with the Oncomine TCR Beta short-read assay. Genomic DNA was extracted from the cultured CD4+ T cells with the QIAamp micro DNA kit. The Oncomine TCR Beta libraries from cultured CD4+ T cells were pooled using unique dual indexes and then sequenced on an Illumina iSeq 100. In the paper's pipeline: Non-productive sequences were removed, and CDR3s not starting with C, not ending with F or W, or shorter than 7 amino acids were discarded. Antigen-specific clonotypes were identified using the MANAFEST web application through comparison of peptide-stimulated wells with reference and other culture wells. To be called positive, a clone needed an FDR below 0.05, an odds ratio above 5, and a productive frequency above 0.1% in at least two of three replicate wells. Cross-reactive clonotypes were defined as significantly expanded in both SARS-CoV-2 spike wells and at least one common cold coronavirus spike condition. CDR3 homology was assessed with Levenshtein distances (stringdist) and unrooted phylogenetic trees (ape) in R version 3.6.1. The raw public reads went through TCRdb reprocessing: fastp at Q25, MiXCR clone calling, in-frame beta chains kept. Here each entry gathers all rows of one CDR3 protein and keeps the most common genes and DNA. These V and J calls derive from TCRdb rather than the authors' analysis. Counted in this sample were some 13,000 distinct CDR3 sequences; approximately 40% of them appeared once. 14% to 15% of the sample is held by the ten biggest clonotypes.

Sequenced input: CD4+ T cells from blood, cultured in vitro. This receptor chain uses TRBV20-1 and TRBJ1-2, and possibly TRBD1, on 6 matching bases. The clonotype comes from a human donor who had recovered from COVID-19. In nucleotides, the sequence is TGCAGTGCAGTGGACAGAGCGTATGGCTACACCTTC. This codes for CSAVDRAYGYTF.